This T cell receptor beta chain came from a study of T cell changes during pregnancy in multiple sclerosis. Profiling relied on immunoSEQ multiplex PCR, and the TCRdb table lists in-frame clones only, not all of them. Of fewer than 70,000 clones in the sample, roughly nine tenths are singletons; the top ten hold about 2.5%. Deletions cut 2 bases from V and 5 bases from J, with 4 bases between. The CDR3 runs 11 residues. Germline assignment: CDR1 MNHNY and CDR2 SVGAGI (reference sequence). This clone was seen only a few times. The source is a female donor with multiple sclerosis, enrolled in a pregnancy study. The specimen comprised peripheral blood, sampled in the first trimester of pregnancy. The rearrangement links TRBV6-6 to TRBJ2-7; D unclear. CDR3 residues: CASSYTHEQYF. The CDR3 region has the DNA TGTGCCAGCAGTTACACTCACGAGCAGTACTTC.